These T cell receptor beta chains were read from a single sample in a study of blood T cell repertoires in COVID-19. Here immunoSEQ multiplex PCR was the method, and the copy in TCRdb shows in-frame clones only, minus some. The sample includes under 450,000 clones, 75% to 90% of them seen just once. Material: PBMCs or T cells enriched from blood (not recorded which). These receptors originate from a woman aged 45-65 years who had recovered from COVID-19. The CDR3 runs from the conserved cysteine through the conserved F or W. Each record gives: V gene, J gene, clone size, D gene, CDR3 protein, CDR3 DNA. The D gene is left open where the match is weak. A row's size may be missing; if present it is once, few, many or a size class.

TRBV7-2	TRBJ2-1	-	-	CASSPTPLPGAHNEQFF	TGTGCCAGCAGCCCAACTCCCCTCCCAGGGGCCCACAATGAGCAGTTCTTC
TRBV11-2	TRBJ1-2	-	-	CASSPSPSF	TGTGCCAGCAGCCCCTCCCCTTCCTTC
TRBV27	TRBJ2-1	once	-	CASSLTPPNEQFF	TGTGCCAGCAGTTTGACTCCCCCCAATGAGCAGTTCTTC
TRBV29-1	TRBJ1-2	-	TRBD1	CGGTGGGGYGYTF	TGCGGCGGGACAGGAGGTGGGGGCTATGGCTACACCTTC
TRBV11-3	TRBJ2-7	-	TRBD1	CASSLGAGTGLAYEQYF	TGTGCCAGCAGCTTAGGAGCAGGGACAGGGCTGGCCTACGAGCAGTACTTC
TRBV11-1	TRBJ1-1	-	TRBD1	CASSPTGANTEAFF	TGTGCCAGCAGCCCCACAGGGGCGAACACTGAAGCTTTCTTT
TRBV6-2/TRBV6-3	TRBJ2-1	-	-	CASSRYGARGNEQFF	TGTGCCAGCAGTCGTTACGGGGCCCGGGGGAATGAGCAGTTCTTC
TRBV7-2	TRBJ2-1	-	-	CASSLAPSNEQFF	TGTGCCAGCAGCTTAGCCCCGTCCAATGAGCAGTTCTTC
TRBV7-8	TRBJ1-6	-	-	CASSYPSNSPLHF	TGTGCCAGCAGCTATCCGTCTAATTCACCCCTCCACTTT
TRBV3-1/TRBV3-2	TRBJ2-7	-	-	CASSLQGSQEQYF	TGTGCCAGCAGCCTACAGGGTTCTCAAGAGCAGTACTTC
TRBV5-1	TRBJ2-1	-	TRBD1	CASSRLTGLNEQFF	TGCGCCAGCAGCAGATTGACAGGGTTAAATGAGCAGTTCTTC
TRBV4-2	TRBJ2-1	many	-	CASSQVWSLARNEQFF	TGTGCCAGCAGCCAGGTCTGGTCCCTAGCCCGTAATGAGCAGTTCTTC
TRBV27	TRBJ2-5	once	TRBD2	CASTSSGRARETQYF	TGTGCCAGCACCTCCAGCGGGAGAGCTCGGGAGACCCAGTACTTC
TRBV3-1/TRBV3-2	TRBJ1-4	once	-	CASSQKPIAGAVNEKLFF	TGTGCCAGCAGCCAAAAACCCATCGCAGGGGCGGTTAATGAAAAACTGTTTTTT
TRBV3-1/TRBV3-2	TRBJ1-1	-	-	CASSQVRGGTEAFF	TGTGCCAGCAGCCAAGTAAGGGGGGGCACTGAAGCTTTCTTT
TRBV6-5	TRBJ1-5	-	-	CASSYSSRGNQPQHF	TGTGCCAGCAGTTACTCGAGCAGGGGCAATCAGCCCCAGCATTTT
TRBV6-5	TRBJ1-2	-	TRBD1	CASRDRGSRRGYTF	TGTGCCAGCAGGGACAGGGGGAGCAGACGTGGCTACACCTTC
TRBV5-1	TRBJ2-7	-	-	CASSLTPGLDTTYEQYF	TGCGCCAGCAGCTTAACCCCGGGACTCGATACTACGTACGAGCAGTACTTC
TRBV4-1	TRBJ1-2	-	-	CASSHVAGGRDYGYTF	TGCGCCAGCAGCCATGTGGCGGGGGGGAGAGATTATGGCTACACCTTC
TRBV13	TRBJ1-6	-	-	CASSLGQELANYNSPLHF	TGTGCCAGCAGCTTAGGCCAAGAGCTCGCGAACTATAATTCACCCCTCCACTTT
TRBV30	TRBJ2-1	-	-	CACFWLNNEQFF	TGTGCCTGTTTCTGGCTTAACAATGAGCAGTTCTTC
TRBV5-8	TRBJ1-5	few	-	CASRLTGRGQPQHF	TGTGCCAGCAGACTGACAGGCCGGGGACAGCCCCAGCATTTT
TRBV7-2	TRBJ1-5	many	-	CASSLAFQPQHF	TGTGCCAGCAGCTTGGCTTTTCAGCCCCAGCATTTT
TRBV27	TRBJ1-1	-	-	CASSFTGNTEAFF	TGTGCCAGCAGTTTCACCGGGAACACTGAAGCTTTCTTT
TRBV7-3	TRBJ2-1	-	TRBD2	CASSLNHRLAGVSYEQFF	TGTGCCAGCAGCTTAAACCACCGACTAGCGGGAGTCAGCTATGAGCAGTTCTTC
TRBV30	TRBJ2-7	-	TRBD1	CAWSLGDRVPYEQYF	TGTGCCTGGAGTCTGGGGGACAGGGTTCCCTACGAGCAGTACTTC
TRBV13	TRBJ2-7	-	TRBD2	CASGRLAGYSYEQYF	TGTGCCAGCGGGCGACTAGCGGGGTATTCCTACGAGCAGTACTTC
TRBV6-2/TRBV6-3	TRBJ1-4	-	TRBD1	CASSKTGATNEKLFF	TGTGCCAGCAGTAAGACAGGGGCAACTAATGAAAAACTGTTTTTT
TRBV6-5	TRBJ1-2	-	TRBD1	CASTTGGSYGYTF	TGTGCCAGTACGACAGGGGGGTCCTATGGCTACACCTTC
TRBV3-1/TRBV3-2	TRBJ2-2	-	TRBD2	CASSQESGRATGELFF	TGTGCCAGCAGCCAAGAGAGCGGGAGGGCGACCGGGGAGCTGTTTTTT
TRBV13	TRBJ1-1	-	-	CASSLYRTQNTEAFF	TGTGCCAGCAGCCTCTACAGAACACAGAACACTGAAGCTTTCTTT
TRBV12-3/TRBV12-4	TRBJ1-2	-	-	CASSLQGTDGYTF	TGTGCCAGCAGTTTACAGGGCACCGATGGCTACACCTTC
TRBV15	TRBJ1-3	few	-	CATSRGEGGSGNTIYF	TGTGCCACCAGCAGAGGGGAGGGAGGCTCTGGAAACACCATATATTTT
TRBV7-8	TRBJ1-2	-	-	CASSFPTANYGYTF	TGTGCCAGCAGCTTCCCGACAGCTAACTATGGCTACACCTTC
TRBV27	TRBJ2-7	-	TRBD2	CASSLASGYEQYF	TGTGCCAGCTCTCTGGCTAGCGGCTACGAGCAGTACTTC
TRBV2	TRBJ2-3	-	TRBD2	CASSRSTSGREDTQYF	TGTGCCAGCAGTCGCTCGACTAGCGGGCGGGAAGATACGCAGTATTTT
TRBV9	TRBJ2-2	-	TRBD1	CASSVVGGNGELFF	TGTGCCAGCAGCGTAGTAGGGGGCAACGGGGAGCTGTTTTTT
TRBV12-3/TRBV12-4	TRBJ1-2	-	-	CASRDTTNYGYTF	TGTGCCAGCAGGGACACCACTAACTATGGCTACACCTTC
TRBV7-6	TRBJ1-2	-	TRBD1	CASSERQGEGGYTF	TGTGCCAGCAGCGAAAGACAGGGGGAGGGTGGCTACACCTTC
TRBV19	TRBJ1-5	-	TRBD1	CASSKGARGQPQHF	TGTGCCAGTAGTAAGGGGGCCCGGGGTCAGCCCCAGCATTTT
TRBV11-1	TRBJ2-5	-	TRBD1	CASSPGTGDSSETQYF	TGTGCCAGCAGCCCCGGGACAGGGGACTCCTCTGAGACCCAGTACTTC
TRBV4-3	TRBJ2-2	-	TRBD2	CASSPPGLELIWTGELFF	TGCGCCAGCAGCCCTCCGGGACTAGAACTGATATGGACCGGGGAGCTGTTTTTT
TRBV3-1/TRBV3-2	TRBJ1-5	-	TRBD1	CASSLRQGYQPQHF	TGTGCCAGCAGCCTAAGACAGGGGTATCAGCCCCAGCATTTT
TRBV7-9	TRBJ1-2	-	TRBD1	CASRPGTGGNYGYTF	TGTGCCAGCAGGCCCGGGACAGGGGGTAACTATGGCTACACCTTC
TRBV6-5	TRBJ1-2	once	-	CASSYYPLRGNYGYTF	TGTGCCAGCAGTTACTACCCCCTGCGGGGAAACTATGGCTACACCTTC
TRBV6-4	TRBJ2-2	-	TRBD2	CASSIGAGGPRNTGELFF	TGTGCCAGCAGCATAGGGGCGGGGGGACCACGAAACACCGGGGAGCTGTTTTTT
TRBV4-1	TRBJ2-3	-	TRBD1	CASSQRDSRTDTQYF	TGCGCCAGCAGCCAGAGGGACAGCCGCACAGATACGCAGTATTTT
TRBV7-3	TRBJ1-6	-	-	CASSSGYNSPLHF	TGTGCCAGCAGCTCCGGCTATAATTCACCCCTCCACTTT
TRBV30	TRBJ1-2	-	-	CAWSVVVRGGGYTF	TGTGCCTGGAGTGTAGTTGTTAGGGGGGGTGGCTACACCTTC
TRBV7-3	TRBJ2-2	once	-	CARARGSAGELFF	TGTGCCAGGGCTCGGGGGTCGGCCGGGGAGCTGTTTTTT
TRBV7-6	TRBJ2-7	-	TRBD2	CASSIGTSGSISYEQYF	TGTGCCAGCAGCATCGGGACTAGCGGGTCTATCTCCTACGAGCAGTACTTC
TRBV9	TRBJ1-3	-	-	CASSVAGSSGNTIYF	TGTGCCAGCAGCGTTGCGGGGTCCTCTGGAAACACCATATATTTT